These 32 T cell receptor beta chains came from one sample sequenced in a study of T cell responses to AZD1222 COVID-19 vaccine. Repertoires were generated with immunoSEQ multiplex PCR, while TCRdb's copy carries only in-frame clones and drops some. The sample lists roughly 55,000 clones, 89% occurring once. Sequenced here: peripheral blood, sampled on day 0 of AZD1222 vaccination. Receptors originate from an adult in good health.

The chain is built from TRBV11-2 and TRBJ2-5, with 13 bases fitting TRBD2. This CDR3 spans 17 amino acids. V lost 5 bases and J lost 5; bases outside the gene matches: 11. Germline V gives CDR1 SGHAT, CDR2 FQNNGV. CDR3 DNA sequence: TGTGCCAGCAGCGCAGGGGGACTAGCGGGAACTCTGGAGACCCAGTACTTC. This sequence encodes CASSAGGLAGTLETQYF. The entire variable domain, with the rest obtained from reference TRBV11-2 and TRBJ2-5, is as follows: EAGVAQSPRYKIIEKRQSVAFWCNPISGHATLYWYQQILGQGPKLLIQFQNNGVVDDSQLPKDRFSAERLKGVDSTLKIQPAKLEDSAVYLCASSAGGLAGTLETQYFGPGTRLLVL.

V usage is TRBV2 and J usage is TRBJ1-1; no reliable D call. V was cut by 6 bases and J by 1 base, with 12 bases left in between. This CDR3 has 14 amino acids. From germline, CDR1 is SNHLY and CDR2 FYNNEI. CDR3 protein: CASRARDKNTEAFF. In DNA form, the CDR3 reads TGTGCCAGCAGAGCACGCGACAAGAACACTGAAGCTTTCTTT.

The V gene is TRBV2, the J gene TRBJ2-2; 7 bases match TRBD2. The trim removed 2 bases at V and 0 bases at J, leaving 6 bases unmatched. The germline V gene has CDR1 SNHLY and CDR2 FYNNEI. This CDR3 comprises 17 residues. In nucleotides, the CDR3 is TGTGCCAGCAGTGAACGGCCTAGCGGATCGAACACCGGGGAGCTGTTTTTT. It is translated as CASSERPSGSNTGELFF. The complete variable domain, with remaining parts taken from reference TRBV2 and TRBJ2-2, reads EPEVTQTPSHQVTQMGQEVILRCVPISNHLYFYWYRQILGQKVEFLVSFYNNEISEKSEIFDDQFSVERPDGSNFTLKIRSTKLEDSAMYFCASSERPSGSNTGELFFGEGSRLTVL.

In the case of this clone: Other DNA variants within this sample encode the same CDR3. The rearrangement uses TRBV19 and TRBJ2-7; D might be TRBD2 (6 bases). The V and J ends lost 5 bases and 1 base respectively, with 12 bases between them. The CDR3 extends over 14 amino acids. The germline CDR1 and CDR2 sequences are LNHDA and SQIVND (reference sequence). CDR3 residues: CASSPSRGSYEQYF. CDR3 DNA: TGTGCCAGTAGTCCCTCGCGGGGTTCCTACGAGCAGTACTTC.

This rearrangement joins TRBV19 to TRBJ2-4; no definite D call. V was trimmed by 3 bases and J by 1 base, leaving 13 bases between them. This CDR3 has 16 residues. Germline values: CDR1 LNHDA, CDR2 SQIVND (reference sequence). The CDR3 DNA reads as TGTGCCAGTAGTATTTGGACCCCTGGTGCCAAAAACATTCAGTACTTC. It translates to CASSIWTPGAKNIQYF.

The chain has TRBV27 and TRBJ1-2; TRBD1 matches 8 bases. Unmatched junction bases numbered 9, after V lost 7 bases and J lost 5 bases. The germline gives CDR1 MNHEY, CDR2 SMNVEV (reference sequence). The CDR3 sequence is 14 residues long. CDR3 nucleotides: TGTGCCAGCAAGCCCTGGACAGGGAGGTATGGCTACACCTTC. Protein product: CASKPWTGRYGYTF.

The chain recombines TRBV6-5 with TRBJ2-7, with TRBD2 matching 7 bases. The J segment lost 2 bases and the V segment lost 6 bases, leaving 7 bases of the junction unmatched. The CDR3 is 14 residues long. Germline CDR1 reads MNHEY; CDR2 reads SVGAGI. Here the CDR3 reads CASRLGTTTYEQYF. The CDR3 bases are TGTGCCAGCAGACTCGGGACTACCACCTACGAGCAGTACTTC.

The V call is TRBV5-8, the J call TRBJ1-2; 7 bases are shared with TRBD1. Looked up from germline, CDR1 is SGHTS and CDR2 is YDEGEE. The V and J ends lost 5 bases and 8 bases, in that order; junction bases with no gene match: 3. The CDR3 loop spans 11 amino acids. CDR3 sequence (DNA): TGTGCCAGCAGAAACAGGGGCGGCTACACCTTC. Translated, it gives CASRNRGGYTF.

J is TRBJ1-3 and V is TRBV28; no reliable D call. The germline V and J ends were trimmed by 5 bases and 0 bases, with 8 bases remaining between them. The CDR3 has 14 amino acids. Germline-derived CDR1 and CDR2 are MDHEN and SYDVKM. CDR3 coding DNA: TGTGCCAGCAGTCGTGGACCCTCTGGAAACACCATATATTTT. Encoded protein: CASSRGPSGNTIYF.

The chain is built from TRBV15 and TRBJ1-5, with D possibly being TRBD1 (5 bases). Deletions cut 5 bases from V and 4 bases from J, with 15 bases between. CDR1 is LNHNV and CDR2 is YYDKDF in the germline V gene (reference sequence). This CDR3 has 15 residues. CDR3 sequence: CATSLGRDVNQPQHF. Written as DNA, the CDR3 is TGTGCCACCAGCCTGGGACGGGACGTAAATCAGCCCCAGCATTTT.

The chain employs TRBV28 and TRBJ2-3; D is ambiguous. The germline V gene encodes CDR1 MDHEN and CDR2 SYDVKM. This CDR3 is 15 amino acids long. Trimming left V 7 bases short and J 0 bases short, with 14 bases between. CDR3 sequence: CASTLGSSSTDTQYF. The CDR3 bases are TGTGCCAGCACCCTGGGGTCAAGTAGCACAGATACGCAGTATTTT.

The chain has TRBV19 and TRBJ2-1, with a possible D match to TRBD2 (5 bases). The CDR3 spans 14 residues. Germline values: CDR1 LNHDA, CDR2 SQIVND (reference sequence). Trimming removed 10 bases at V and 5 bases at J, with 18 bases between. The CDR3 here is CATHGERLHNEQFF. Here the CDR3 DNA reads TGTGCCACCCATGGGGAGCGGCTACACAATGAGCAGTTCTTC.

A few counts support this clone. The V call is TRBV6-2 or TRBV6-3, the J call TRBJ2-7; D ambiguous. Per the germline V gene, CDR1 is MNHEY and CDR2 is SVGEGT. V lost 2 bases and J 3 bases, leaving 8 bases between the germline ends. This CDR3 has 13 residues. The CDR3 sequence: CASSYPGLYEQYF. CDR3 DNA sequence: TGTGCCAGCAGTTACCCGGGCCTCTACGAGCAGTACTTC.

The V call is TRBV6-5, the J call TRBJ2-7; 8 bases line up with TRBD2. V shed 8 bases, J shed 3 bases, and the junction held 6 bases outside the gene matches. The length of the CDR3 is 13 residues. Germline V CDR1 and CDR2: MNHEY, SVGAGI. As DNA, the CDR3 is TGTGCCAGCGGCCGGGAGGGAGTCTACGAGCAGTACTTC. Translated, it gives CASGREGVYEQYF.

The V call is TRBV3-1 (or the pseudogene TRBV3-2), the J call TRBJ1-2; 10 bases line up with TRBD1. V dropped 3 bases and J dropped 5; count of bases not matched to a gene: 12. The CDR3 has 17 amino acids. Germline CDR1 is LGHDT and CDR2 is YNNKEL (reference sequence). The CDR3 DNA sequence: TGTGCCAGCAGCCACGAGTCCGGGACAGGGGATCGTTATGGCTACACCTTC. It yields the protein CASSHESGTGDRYGYTF.

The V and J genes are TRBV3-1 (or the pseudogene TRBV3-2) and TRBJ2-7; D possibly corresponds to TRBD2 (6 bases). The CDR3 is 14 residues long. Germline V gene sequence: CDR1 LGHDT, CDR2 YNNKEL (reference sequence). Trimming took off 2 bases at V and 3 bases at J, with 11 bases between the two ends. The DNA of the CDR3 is TGTGCCAGCAGCCAAATGGCGGACTACTACGAGCAGTACTTC. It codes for CASSQMADYYEQYF.

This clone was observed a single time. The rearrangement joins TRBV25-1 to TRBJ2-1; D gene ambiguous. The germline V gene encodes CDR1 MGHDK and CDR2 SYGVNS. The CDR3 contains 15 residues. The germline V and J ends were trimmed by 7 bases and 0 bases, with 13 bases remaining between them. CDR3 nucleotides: TGTGCCAGCACCTTCTCAACGAGCTCCTACAATGAGCAGTTCTTC. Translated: CASTFSTSSYNEQFF.

CDR3 loop: CASSIGHQNTEAFF. CDR3 sequence (DNA): TGTGCCAGTAGTATAGGACACCAGAACACTGAAGCTTTCTTT. The rearrangement links TRBV19 to TRBJ1-1; unclear D gene. The CDR3 covers 14 residues. Trimming left V 1 base short and J 1 base short, with 7 bases between. CDR1 is LNHDA and CDR2 is SQIVND in the germline V gene (reference sequence).

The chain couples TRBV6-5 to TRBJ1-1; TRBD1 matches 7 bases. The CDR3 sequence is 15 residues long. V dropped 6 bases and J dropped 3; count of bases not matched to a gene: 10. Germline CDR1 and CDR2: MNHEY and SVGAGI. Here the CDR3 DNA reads TGTGCCAGCAGCCGAATTGAGGGGGCCTACACTGAAGCTTTCTTT. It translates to CASSRIEGAYTEAFF.

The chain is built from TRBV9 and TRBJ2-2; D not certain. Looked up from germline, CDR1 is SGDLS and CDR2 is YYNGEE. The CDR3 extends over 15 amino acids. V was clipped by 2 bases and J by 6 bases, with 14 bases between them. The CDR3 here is CASSVTNSGAGELFF. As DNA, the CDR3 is TGTGCCAGCAGCGTCACAAACTCCGGCGCCGGGGAGCTGTTTTTT.

The CDR3 nucleotides read TGTGCCAGCAGTTTCCGGGGCGGCTATGGCTACACCTTC. Protein: CASSFRGGYGYTF. The chain carries TRBV12-3 or TRBV12-4 and TRBJ1-2; the D gene is possibly TRBD1 (5 bases). Trimming left V 3 bases short and J 4 bases short, with 9 bases between. The CDR3 runs 13 residues.

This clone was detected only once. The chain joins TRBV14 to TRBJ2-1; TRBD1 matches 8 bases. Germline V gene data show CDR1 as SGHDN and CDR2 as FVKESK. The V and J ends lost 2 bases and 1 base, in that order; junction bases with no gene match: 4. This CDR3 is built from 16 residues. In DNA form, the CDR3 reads TGTGCCAGCAGCCAATACCGGGACAGGTCCTACAATGAGCAGTTCTTC. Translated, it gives CASSQYRDRSYNEQFF.

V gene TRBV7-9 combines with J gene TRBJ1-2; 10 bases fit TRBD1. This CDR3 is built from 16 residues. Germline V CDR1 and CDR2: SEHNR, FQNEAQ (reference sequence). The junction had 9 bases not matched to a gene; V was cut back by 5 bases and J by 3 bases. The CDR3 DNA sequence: TGTGCCAGCAGCCCCGGACAGGGGGAGATATACTATGGCTACACCTTC. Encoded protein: CASSPGQGEIYYGYTF.

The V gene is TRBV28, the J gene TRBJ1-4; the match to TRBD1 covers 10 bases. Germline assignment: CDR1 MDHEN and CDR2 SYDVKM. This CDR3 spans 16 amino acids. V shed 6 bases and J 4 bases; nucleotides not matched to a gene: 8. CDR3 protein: CASRTPGTGVNEKLFF. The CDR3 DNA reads TGTGCCAGCAGGACGCCCGGGACAGGGGTTAATGAAAAACTGTTTTTT. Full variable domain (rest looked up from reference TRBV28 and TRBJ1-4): DVKVTQSSRYLVKRTGEKVFLECVQDMDHENMFWYRQDPGLGLRLIYFSYDVKMKEKGDIPEGYSVSREKKERFSLILESASTNQTSMYLCASRTPGTGVNEKLFFGSGTQLSVL.

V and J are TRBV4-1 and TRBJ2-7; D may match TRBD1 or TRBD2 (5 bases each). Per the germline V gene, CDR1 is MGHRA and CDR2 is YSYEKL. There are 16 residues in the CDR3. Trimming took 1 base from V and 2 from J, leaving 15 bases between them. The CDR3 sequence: CASSQVSGTGTYEQYF. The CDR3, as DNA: TGCGCCAGCAGCCAAGTGTCCGGGACGGGAACCTACGAGCAGTACTTC.

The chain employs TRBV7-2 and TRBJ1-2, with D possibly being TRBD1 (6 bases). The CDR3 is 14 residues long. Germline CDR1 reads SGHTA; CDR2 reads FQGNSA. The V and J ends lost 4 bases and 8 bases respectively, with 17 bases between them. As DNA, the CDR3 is TGTGCCAGCAGCTCGGTCAGGGGTAGCGGCGGCTACACCTTC. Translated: CASSSVRGSGGYTF.

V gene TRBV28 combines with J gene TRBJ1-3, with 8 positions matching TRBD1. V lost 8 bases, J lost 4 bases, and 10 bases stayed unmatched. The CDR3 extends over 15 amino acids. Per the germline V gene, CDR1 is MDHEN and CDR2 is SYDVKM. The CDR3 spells CASSFRGDRGNTIYF. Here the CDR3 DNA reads TGTGCCAGCTCATTCCGGGGGGACAGGGGAAACACCATATATTTT.

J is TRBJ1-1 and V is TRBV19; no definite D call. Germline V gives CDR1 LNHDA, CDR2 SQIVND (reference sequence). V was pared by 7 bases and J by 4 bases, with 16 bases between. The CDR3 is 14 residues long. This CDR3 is CASIPGWASTEAFF. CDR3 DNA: TGTGCCAGTATCCCCGGCTGGGCGAGCACTGAAGCTTTCTTT.

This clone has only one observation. The CDR3 sequence: CASSLGGAGEPYNIQYF. CDR3 in DNA: TGTGCCAGCAGCCTCGGAGGAGCGGGAGAACCTTACAACATTCAGTACTTC. The J gene is TRBJ2-4, the V gene TRBV11-2; 8 nucleotides agree with TRBD2. The germline V gene has CDR1 SGHAT and CDR2 FQNNGV. The CDR3 is 17 residues long. Trimming cost V 5 bases and J 7 bases; bases outside gene matches: 16.

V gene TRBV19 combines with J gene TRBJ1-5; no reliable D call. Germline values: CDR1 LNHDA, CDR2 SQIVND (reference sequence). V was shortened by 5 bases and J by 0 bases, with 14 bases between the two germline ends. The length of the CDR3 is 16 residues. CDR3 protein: CASSLTDFHSNQPQHF. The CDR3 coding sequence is TGTGCCAGTAGTTTAACAGATTTTCATAGCAATCAGCCCCAGCATTTT.

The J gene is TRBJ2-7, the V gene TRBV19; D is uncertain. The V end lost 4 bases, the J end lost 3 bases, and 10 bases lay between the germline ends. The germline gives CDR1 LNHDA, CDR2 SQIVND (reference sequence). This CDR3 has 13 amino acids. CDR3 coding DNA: TGTGCCAGTAGTAACCAGGAAGACTACGAGCAGTACTTC. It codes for CASSNQEDYEQYF.

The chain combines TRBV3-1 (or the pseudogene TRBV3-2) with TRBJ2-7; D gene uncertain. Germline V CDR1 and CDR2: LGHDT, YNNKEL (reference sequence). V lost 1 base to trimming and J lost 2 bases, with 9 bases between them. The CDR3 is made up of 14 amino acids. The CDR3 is CASSQGSHPYEQYF. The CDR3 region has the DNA TGTGCCAGCAGCCAAGGGAGCCATCCCTACGAGCAGTACTTC.